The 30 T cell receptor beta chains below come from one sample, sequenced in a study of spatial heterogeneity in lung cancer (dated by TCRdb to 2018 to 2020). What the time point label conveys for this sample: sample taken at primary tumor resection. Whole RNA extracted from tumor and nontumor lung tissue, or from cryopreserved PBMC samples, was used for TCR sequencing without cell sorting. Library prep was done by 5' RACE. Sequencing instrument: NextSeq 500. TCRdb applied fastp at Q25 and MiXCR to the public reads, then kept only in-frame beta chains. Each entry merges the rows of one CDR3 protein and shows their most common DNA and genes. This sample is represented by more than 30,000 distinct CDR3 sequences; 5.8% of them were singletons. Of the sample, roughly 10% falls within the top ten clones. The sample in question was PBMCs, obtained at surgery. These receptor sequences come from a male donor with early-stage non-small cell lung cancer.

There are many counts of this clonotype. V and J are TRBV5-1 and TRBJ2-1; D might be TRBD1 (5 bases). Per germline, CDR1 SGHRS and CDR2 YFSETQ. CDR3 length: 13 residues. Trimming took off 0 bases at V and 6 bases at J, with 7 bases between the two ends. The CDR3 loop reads CASSLDRSNEQFF. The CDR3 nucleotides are TGCGCCAGCAGCTTGGACAGGTCCAATGAGCAGTTCTTC.

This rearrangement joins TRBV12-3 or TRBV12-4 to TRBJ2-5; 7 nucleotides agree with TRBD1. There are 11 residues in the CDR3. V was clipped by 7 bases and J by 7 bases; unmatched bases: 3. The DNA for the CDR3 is TGTGCCAGCACACACAGGGGGACCCAGTACTTC. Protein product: CASTHRGTQYF.

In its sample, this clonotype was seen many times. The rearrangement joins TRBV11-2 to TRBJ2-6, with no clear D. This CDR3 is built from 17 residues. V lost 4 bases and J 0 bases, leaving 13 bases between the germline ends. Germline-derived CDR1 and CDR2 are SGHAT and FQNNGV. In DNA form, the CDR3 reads TGTGCCAGCAGCTCTGTGCGGCGCCTCTCTGGGGCCAACGTCCTGACTTTC. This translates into CASSSVRRLSGANVLTF.

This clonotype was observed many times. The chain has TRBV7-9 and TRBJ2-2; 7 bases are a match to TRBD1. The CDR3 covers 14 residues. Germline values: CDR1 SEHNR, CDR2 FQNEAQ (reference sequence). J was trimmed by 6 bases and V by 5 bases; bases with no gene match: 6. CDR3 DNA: TGTGCCAGCAGCCTAGACAGGGACGCCGGGGAGCTGTTTTTT. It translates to CASSLDRDAGELFF.

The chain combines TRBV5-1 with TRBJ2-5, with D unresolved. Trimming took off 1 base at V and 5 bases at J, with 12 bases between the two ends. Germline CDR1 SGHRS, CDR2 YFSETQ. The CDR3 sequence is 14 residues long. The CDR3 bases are TGCGCCAGCAGCTTGAACCCCTTCGGGGAGACCCAGTACTTC. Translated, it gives CASSLNPFGETQYF.

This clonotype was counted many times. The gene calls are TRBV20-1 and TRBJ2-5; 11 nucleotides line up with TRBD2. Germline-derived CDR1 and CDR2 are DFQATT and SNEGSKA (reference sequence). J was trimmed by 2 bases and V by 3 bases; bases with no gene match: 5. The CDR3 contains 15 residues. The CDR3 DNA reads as TGCAGTGCTAGTAGCGGGGGGGCCTTACAAGAGACCCAGTACTTC. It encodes CSASSGGALQETQYF.

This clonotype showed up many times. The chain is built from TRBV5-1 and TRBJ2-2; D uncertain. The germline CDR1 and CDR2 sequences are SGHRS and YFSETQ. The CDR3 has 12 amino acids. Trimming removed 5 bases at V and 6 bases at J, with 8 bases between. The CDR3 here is CASSLGSGELFF. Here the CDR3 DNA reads TGCGCCAGCAGTCTAGGGTCCGGGGAGCTGTTTTTT.

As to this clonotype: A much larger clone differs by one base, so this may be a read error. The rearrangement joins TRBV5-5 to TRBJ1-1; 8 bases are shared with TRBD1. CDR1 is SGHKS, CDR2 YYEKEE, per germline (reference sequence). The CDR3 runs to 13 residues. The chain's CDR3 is CTSSPDRDTEAFF. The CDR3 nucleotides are TGTACCAGCAGTCCGGACAGGGACACTGAAGCTTTCTTT.

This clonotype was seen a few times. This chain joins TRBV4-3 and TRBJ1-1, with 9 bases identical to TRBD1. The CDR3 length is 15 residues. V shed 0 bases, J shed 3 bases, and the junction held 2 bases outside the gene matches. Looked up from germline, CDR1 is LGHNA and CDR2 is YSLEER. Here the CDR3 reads CASSQDGDRDTEAFF. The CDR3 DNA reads TGCGCCAGCAGCCAAGACGGGGACAGGGACACTGAAGCTTTCTTT.

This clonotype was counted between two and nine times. CDR3 amino acids: CSAHVAGGPGETQYF. The CDR3 bases are TGCAGTGCTCATGTAGCGGGGGGGCCTGGAGAGACCCAGTACTTC. The V gene is TRBV20-1, the J gene TRBJ2-5; 11 bases map to TRBD2. The junction had 9 bases not matched to a gene; V was cut back by 5 bases and J by 4 bases. Germline-derived CDR1 and CDR2 are DFQATT and SNEGSKA (reference sequence). The length of the CDR3 is 15 residues.

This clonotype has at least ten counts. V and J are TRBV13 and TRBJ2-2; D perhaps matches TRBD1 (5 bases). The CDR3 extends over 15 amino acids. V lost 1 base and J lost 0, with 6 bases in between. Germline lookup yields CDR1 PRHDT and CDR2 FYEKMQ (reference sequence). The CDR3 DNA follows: TGTGCCAGCAGCTTAGCCAGGGCGAACACCGGGGAGCTGTTTTTT. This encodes CASSLARANTGELFF.

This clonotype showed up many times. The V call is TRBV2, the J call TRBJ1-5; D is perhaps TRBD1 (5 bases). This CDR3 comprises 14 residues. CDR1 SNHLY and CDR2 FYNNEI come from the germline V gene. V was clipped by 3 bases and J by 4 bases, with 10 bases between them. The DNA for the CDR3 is TGTGCCAGCAGTGACTGGGCAGGGAATCAGCCCCAGCATTTT. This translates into CASSDWAGNQPQHF.

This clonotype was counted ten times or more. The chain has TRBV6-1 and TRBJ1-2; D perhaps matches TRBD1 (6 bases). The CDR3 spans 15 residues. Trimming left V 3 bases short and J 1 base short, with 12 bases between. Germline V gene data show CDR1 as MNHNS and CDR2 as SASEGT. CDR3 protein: CASSDEGGSNYGYTF. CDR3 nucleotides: TGTGCCAGCAGTGACGAGGGGGGCAGTAACTATGGCTACACCTTC.

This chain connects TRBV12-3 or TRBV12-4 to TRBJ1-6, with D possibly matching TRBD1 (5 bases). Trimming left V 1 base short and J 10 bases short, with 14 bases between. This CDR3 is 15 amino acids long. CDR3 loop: CASSLEDTGSSPLHF. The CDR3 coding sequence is TGTGCCAGCAGTTTAGAGGACACGGGTAGCTCACCCCTCCACTTT.

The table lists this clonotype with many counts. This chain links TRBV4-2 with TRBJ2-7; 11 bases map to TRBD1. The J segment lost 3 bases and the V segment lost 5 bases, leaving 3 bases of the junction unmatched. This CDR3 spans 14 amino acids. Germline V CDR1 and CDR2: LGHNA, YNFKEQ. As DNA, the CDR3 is TGTGCCAGCAGCACGGGACAGGGGGACTACGAGCAGTACTTC. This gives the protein CASSTGQGDYEQYF.

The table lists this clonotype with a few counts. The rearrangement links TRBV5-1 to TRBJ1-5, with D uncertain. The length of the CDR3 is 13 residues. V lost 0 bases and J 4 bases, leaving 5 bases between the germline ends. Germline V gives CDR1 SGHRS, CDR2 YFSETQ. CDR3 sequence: CASSLAVNQPQHF. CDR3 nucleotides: TGCGCCAGCAGCTTGGCCGTGAATCAGCCCCAGCATTTT.

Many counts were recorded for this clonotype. The chain's CDR3 is CASSPGQSYEQYF. The CDR3, as DNA: TGTGCCAGCTCACCAGGGCAGAGCTACGAGCAGTACTTC. J is TRBJ2-7 and V is TRBV18; no definite D call. The germline V gene has CDR1 KGHSH and CDR2 LQKENI. This CDR3 spans 13 amino acids. V lost 2 bases to trimming and J lost 3 bases, with 8 bases between them.

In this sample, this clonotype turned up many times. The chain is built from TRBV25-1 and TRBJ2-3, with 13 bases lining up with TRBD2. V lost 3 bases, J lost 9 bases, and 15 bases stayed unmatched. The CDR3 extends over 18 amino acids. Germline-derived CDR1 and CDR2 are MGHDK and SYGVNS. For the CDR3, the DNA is TGTGCCAGCAGTGACAGCCCCGGGACTAGCGGGGCCCGTTGGACGCAGTATTTT. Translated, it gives CASSDSPGTSGARWTQYF.

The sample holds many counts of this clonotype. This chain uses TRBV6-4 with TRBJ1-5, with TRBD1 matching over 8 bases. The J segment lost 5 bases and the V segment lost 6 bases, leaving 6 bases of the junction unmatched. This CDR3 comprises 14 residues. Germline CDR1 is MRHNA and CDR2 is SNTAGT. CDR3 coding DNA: TGTGCCAGCAGGGACAGGGCGGAGGATCAGCCCCAGCATTTT. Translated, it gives CASRDRAEDQPQHF.

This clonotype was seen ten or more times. This CDR3 is CASSVSGVNQPQHF. In DNA form, the CDR3 reads TGTGCCAGCAGCGTATCAGGGGTCAATCAGCCCCAGCATTTT. The chain has TRBV9 and TRBJ1-5; the D gene is possibly TRBD1 (6 bases). The germline V and J ends were trimmed by 1 base and 3 bases, with 8 bases remaining between them. In germline, CDR1 is SGDLS, CDR2 YYNGEE. The CDR3 extends over 14 amino acids.

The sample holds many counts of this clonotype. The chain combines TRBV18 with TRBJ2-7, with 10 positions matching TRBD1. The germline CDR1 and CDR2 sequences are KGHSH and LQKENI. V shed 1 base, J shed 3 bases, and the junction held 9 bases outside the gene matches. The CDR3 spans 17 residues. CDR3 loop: CASSPQYGQGDRYEQYF. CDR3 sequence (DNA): TGTGCCAGCTCACCACAATACGGACAGGGGGACCGCTACGAGCAGTACTTC.

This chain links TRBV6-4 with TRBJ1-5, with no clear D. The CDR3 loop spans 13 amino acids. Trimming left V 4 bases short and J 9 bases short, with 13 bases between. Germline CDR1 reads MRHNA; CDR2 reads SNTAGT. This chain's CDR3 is CASSVKGNGPQHF. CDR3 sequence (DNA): TGTGCCAGCAGTGTAAAAGGGAATGGGCCCCAGCATTTT.

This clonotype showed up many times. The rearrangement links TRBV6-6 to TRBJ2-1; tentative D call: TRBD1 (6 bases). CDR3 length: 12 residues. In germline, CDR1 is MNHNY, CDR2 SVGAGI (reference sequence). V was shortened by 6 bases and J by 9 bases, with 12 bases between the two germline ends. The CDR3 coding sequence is TGTGCCAGCAGCCCCCAGGGGAGTGAGCAGTTCTTC. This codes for CASSPQGSEQFF.

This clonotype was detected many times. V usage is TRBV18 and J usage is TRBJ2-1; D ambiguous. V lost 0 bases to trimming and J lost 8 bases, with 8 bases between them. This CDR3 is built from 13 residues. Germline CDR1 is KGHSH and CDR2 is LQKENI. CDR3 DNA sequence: TGTGCCAGCTCACCACCCTCGATCGATGAGCAGTTCTTC. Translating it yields CASSPPSIDEQFF.

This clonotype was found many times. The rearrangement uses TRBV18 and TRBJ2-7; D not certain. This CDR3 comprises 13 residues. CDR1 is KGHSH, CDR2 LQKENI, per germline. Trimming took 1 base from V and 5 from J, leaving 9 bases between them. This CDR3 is CASSPRSPDEQYF. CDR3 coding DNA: TGTGCCAGCTCACCACGTAGTCCAGACGAGCAGTACTTC.

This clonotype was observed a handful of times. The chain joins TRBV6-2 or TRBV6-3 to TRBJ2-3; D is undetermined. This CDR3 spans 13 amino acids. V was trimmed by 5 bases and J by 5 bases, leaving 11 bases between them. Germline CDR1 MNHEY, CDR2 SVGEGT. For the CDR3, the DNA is TGTGCCAGCAGTCAACAGACCGGAGATACGCAGTATTTT. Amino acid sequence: CASSQQTGDTQYF.

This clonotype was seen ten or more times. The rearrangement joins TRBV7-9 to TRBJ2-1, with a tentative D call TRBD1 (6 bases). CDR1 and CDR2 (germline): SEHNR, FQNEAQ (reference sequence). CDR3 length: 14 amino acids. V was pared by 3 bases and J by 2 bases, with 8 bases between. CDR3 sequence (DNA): TGTGCCAGCAGCTTCAGGGGAACCTACAATGAGCAGTTCTTC. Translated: CASSFRGTYNEQFF.

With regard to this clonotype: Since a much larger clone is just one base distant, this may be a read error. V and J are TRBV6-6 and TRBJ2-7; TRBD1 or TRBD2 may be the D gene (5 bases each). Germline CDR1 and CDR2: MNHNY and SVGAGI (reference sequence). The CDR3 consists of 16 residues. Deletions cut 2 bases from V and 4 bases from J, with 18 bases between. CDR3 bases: TGTGCCAGCAGTTACCGGGGCCCAGGGACCGAGTACGAGCAGTACTTC. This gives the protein CASSYRGPGTEYEQYF.

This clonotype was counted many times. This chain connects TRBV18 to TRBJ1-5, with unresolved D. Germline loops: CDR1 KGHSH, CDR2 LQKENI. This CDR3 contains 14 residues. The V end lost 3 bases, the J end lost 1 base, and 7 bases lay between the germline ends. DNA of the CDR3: TGTGCCAGCTCACCGACCCCGAGCAATCAGCCCCAGCATTTT. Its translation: CASSPTPSNQPQHF.

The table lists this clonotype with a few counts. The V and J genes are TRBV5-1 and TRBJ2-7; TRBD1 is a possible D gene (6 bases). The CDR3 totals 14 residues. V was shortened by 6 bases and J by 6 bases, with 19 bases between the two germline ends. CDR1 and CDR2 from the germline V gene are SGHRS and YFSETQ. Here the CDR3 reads CASMDPQGAREQYF. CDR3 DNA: TGCGCCAGCATGGATCCACAGGGTGCCCGCGAGCAGTACTTC.